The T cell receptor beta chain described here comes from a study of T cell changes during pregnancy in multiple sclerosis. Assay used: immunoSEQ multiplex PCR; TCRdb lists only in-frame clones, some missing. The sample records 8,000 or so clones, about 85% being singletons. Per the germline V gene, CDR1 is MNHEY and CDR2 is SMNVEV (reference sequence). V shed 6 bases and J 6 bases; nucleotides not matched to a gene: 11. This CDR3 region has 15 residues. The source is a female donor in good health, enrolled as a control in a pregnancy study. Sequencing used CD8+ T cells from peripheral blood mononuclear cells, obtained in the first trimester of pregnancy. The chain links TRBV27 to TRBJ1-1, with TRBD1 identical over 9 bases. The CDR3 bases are TGTGCCAGCAGCCCGGGACAGGGTCTGCCCCCTGAAGCTTTCTTT. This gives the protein CASSPGQGLPPEAFF.